The 14 T cell receptor beta chains listed next were all sequenced from one sample in a study of sequential checkpoint blockade in melanoma. Sequenced by immunoSEQ multiplex PCR; TCRdb stores in-frame clones only, minus some. The data contain approximately 6,500 clones, around a fifth of them singletons. This sample's treatment: randomized to nivolumab then ipilimumab (arm A) or the reverse (arm B). Here the sequenced sample was tumor tissue (inferred from file names), taken from a patient given nivolumab and ipilimumab in sequence. These receptors all stem from a human donor with melanoma.

The genes are TRBV6-8 and TRBJ2-1; unclear D gene. The germline V gene encodes CDR1 MNHGY and CDR2 SAAAGT. This CDR3 has 13 residues. V dropped 6 bases and J dropped 2 bases, with 8 bases sitting between them. CDR3 in amino acids: CASSPQTYNEQFF. The CDR3 DNA follows: TGTGCCAGCAGCCCTCAGACCTACAATGAGCAGTTCTTC.

The chain uses TRBV6-8 and TRBJ2-7, with TRBD2 identical over 7 bases. There are 15 residues in the CDR3. Germline V gene lookup returns CDR1 MNHGY and CDR2 SAAAGT. V lost 7 bases to trimming and J lost 0 bases; unmatched junction nucleotides: 9. The CDR3 sequence: CASTQWGGNSYEQYF. The CDR3 bases are TGTGCCAGCACCCAGTGGGGGGGTAACTCCTACGAGCAGTACTTC.

The rearrangement uses TRBV14 and TRBJ2-7, with D perhaps matching TRBD1 or TRBD2 (7 bases each). From germline, CDR1 is SGHDN and CDR2 FVKESK. The ends were cut back, 6 bases at V and 5 bases at J, with 17 bases in the middle. The CDR3 totals 14 residues. CDR3 sequence (DNA): TGTGCCAGCAGGAGACAGGGCGGGGGCGACGAGCAGTACTTC. Amino acid sequence: CASRRQGGGDEQYF.

There are a few counts of this clone. The chain employs TRBV9 and TRBJ2-5, with D possibly matching TRBD2 (5 bases). This CDR3 is built from 16 residues. V lost 4 bases to trimming and J lost 4 bases, with 20 bases between them. Per germline, CDR1 SGDLS and CDR2 YYNGEE. The CDR3 here is CASSPGPRRWGETQYF. The CDR3 nucleotides read TGTGCCAGCAGCCCTGGACCCCGGAGGTGGGGAGAGACCCAGTACTTC.

This clone was seen a few times. The chain combines TRBV6-7 with TRBJ1-2; D remains ambiguous. TRBV6-7 is an ORF, with its function uncertain. The CDR3 has 14 residues. The germline V and J ends were trimmed by 0 bases and 8 bases, with 13 bases remaining between them. CDR3 DNA: TGTGCCAGCAGTTACTCGAGAACCTCTGGGGGCTACACCTTC. The encoded protein is CASSYSRTSGGYTF.

This clone was observed many times. The chain employs TRBV11-3 and TRBJ1-5; 8 bases align to TRBD1. V shed 5 bases and J 1 base; nucleotides not matched to a gene: 7. The CDR3 extends over 16 amino acids. Germline V gene lookup returns CDR1 SGHNT and CDR2 YENEEA. CDR3: CASSRQGLRSNQPQHF. In nucleotides, the CDR3 is TGTGCCAGCAGCCGACAGGGGTTGAGGAGCAATCAGCCCCAGCATTTT.

The table lists this clone with a few counts. The CDR3 DNA reads TGTGCCTGGAGTCTGGACAGGGGGCTAACTGAAGCTTTCTTT. It is translated as CAWSLDRGLTEAFF. The genes are TRBV30 and TRBJ1-1, with TRBD1 identical over 11 bases. CDR3 size: 14 residues. V lost 2 bases to trimming and J lost 5 bases; unmatched junction nucleotides: 4. Germline-derived CDR1 and CDR2 are GTSNPN and SVGIG (reference sequence).

The chain recombines TRBV9 with TRBJ2-7, with unresolved D. CDR3 size: 12 residues. Germline CDR1 and CDR2: SGDLS and YYNGEE. V was pared by 5 bases and J by 4 bases, with 10 bases between. The CDR3 sequence is CASSEGGYEQYF. CDR3 DNA sequence: TGTGCCAGCAGTGAAGGCGGTTACGAGCAGTACTTC. The whole variable domain, remainder taken from reference TRBV9 and TRBJ2-7, is DSGVTQTPKHLITATGQRVTLRCSPRSGDLSVYWYQQSLDQGLQFLIQYYNGEERAKGNILERFSAQQFPDLHSELNLSSLELGDSALYFCASSEGGYEQYFGPGTRLTVT.

A few counts support this clone. The chain joins TRBV1 to TRBJ1-2. TRBV1 is deemed a pseudogene. There are 16 residues in the CDR3. CDR3: CASSQVNRRRDYGYTF. In DNA, the CDR3 is TGCGCCAGCAGCCAAGTAAACAGGAGGCGTGACTATGGCTACACCTTC.

In its sample, this clone was seen a few times. The chain couples TRBV9 to TRBJ2-3; 13 bases agree with TRBD2. CDR3 length: 18 amino acids. Losses at the gene ends were 2 bases for V and 1 base for J; bases not matched to a gene: 7. The V gene's germline CDR1 is SGDLS and CDR2 YYNGEE. CDR3 DNA: TGTGCCAGCAGCGTGGGTGGAGGACTAGCGGGAGGCACAGATACGCAGTATTTT. It yields the protein CASSVGGGLAGGTDTQYF. Full variable domain (rest looked up from reference TRBV9 and TRBJ2-3): DSGVTQTPKHLITATGQRVTLRCSPRSGDLSVYWYQQSLDQGLQFLIQYYNGEERAKGNILERFSAQQFPDLHSELNLSSLELGDSALYFCASSVGGGLAGGTDTQYFGPGTRLTVL.

This clone was counted a few times. The CDR3 DNA reads as TGTGCCTGGAGAGGAAATAGGTTGGTCCACGAGCAGTACTTC. As protein: CAWRGNRLVHEQYF. This rearrangement joins TRBV30 to TRBJ2-7, with D hard to call. The V end lost 3 bases, the J end lost 5 bases, and 17 bases lay between the germline ends. This CDR3 is built from 14 residues. From germline, CDR1 is GTSNPN and CDR2 SVGIG (reference sequence).

This clone was recorded a few times. J is TRBJ2-7 and V is TRBV6-8; 9 bases line up with TRBD1. Per the germline V gene, CDR1 is MNHGY and CDR2 is SAAAGT. This CDR3 contains 15 residues. Unmatched junction bases numbered 7, after V lost 6 bases and J lost 1 base. The CDR3 bases are TGTGCCAGCAGGACAGGCGGGACAGGGTCCTACGAGCAGTACTTC. This gives the protein CASRTGGTGSYEQYF.

Many counts were recorded for this clone. This chain links TRBV11-3 with TRBJ1-5; no clear D gene. CDR3 length: 15 residues. V lost 7 bases to trimming and J lost 6 bases, with 19 bases between them. CDR1 SGHNT and CDR2 YENEEA come from the germline V gene. The CDR3 nucleotides are TGTGCCAGCACGACACGGGAAGGGAGCTCTCAGCCCCAGCATTTT. Translation gives CASTTREGSSQPQHF.

The chain joins TRBV29-1 to TRBJ1-2, with 8 bases identical to TRBD1. Germline V gene lookup returns CDR1 SQVTM and CDR2 ANQGSEA. With 5 bases clipped from V and 7 bases from J, the junction kept 9 bases outside the gene matches. The CDR3 length is 13 residues. CDR3 sequence (DNA): TGCAGCGTTCCACAGGGGGGTTCGGGTGGCTACACCTTC. This translates into CSVPQGGSGGYTF.